This T cell receptor (beta chain) was sequenced during a study of blood T cell repertoires in COVID-19. About the study: Acute and convalescent COVID-19 specimens originated in the United States, Italy and Spain. PBMCs, B-cell-depleted T cells, or T cells were the source of the cDNA or gDNA that made up the material.

CDR1 and CDR2 from the germline V gene are KGHSH and LQKENI. Trimming shortened V by 3 bases and J by 0 bases, and 14 bases separated the two germline ends. This CDR3 contains 16 residues. Original handling: Reference gene primers were amplified, and this amplification served to estimate nucleated cell counts. Sequencing used immunoSEQ multiplex PCR; TCRdb keeps in-frame clones, though not all of them. Clone size and the V and J calls come from that table; the DNA yielded D and trimming. The data hold 390,000 or so clones, with roughly 90% observed a single time. This sequence was found in a man aged 18 to 30 with active or convalescent COVID-19. V and J are TRBV18 and TRBJ1-1; D is unresolved. The specimen sequenced was peripheral blood. The CDR3 region has the DNA TGTGCCAGCTCACCCGGGGTTTCTTCTATGAACACTGAAGCTTTCTTT. Residues: CASSPGVSSMNTEAFF.